The T cell receptor beta chain described here comes from a study of blood T cell repertoires in COVID-19. The germline V gene encodes CDR1 SGHTA and CDR2 FQGTGA. The CDR3 sequence is 16 residues long. J lost 1 base, V lost 2 bases, and 4 bases had no gene match. The method was immunoSEQ multiplex PCR; TCRdb's version includes in-frame clones alone and lacks a portion of them. The data show 330,000 or so clones, with roughly 90% seen just once and under 20% held by the top ten. This TCR was sampled from a woman in her 30s who had recovered from COVID-19. Sequences were obtained from PBMCs or T cells enriched from blood (not recorded which). The chain joins TRBV7-3 to TRBJ2-1, with 8 bases matching TRBD2. This chain's CDR3 is CASSLLAGTSYNEQFF. The DNA for the CDR3 is TGTGCCAGCAGCTTACTAGCGGGTACGTCCTACAATGAGCAGTTCTTC.